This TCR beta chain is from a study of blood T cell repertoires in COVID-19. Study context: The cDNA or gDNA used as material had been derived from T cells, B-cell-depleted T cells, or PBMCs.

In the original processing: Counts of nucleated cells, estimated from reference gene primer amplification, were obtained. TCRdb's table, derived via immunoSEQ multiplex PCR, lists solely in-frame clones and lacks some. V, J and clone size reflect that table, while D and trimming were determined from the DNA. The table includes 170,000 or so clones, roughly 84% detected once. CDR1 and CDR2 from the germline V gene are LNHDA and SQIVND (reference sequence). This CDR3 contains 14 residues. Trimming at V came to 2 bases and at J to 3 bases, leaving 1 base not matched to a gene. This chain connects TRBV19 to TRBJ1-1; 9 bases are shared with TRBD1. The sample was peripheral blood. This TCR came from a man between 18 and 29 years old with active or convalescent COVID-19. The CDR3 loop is CASSIRDRDTEAFF. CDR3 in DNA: TGTGCCAGTAGTATAAGGGACAGGGACACTGAAGCTTTCTTT.